This T cell receptor beta chain appears in the sequencing data of a study of T cells in Graves' hyperthyroidism and ophthalmopathy. Study-wide context: Pretreatment peripheral blood was obtained at initial diagnosis.

CDR3 size: 15 residues. The V end was cut by 0 bases, the J end by 6 bases, with 12 bases between. CDR1 and CDR2 (germline): LGHNA, YSLEER. The investigators amplified TCR beta CDR3 regions from RNA transcripts. The TCR CDR3 was amplified in a first-round RT-PCR using the HTBI primer set. TCRdb itself ran the multiplex PCR reads through MiXCR, one entry per CDR3 protein. The data show roughly 700,000 distinct CDR3 sequences, around 15% seen once. The chain carries TRBV4-3 and TRBJ2-4; D gene ambiguous. Sequenced material: blood. The sequence derives from a young woman with Graves' hyperthyroidism. The CDR3 sequence: CASSQDWGKGNIQYF. The CDR3, as DNA: TGCGCCAGCAGCCAAGATTGGGGAAAGGGAAACATTCAGTACTTC.